The subject of this entry is one T cell receptor beta chain. What it binds is not known. The repertoire was sequenced with immunoSEQ multiplex PCR; TCRdb's copy has only in-frame clones and lacks some. The sample consists of roughly 2,000 clones, approximately 30% of them appearing once. The CDR3 totals 14 residues. Germline V gene sequence: CDR1 MNHGY, CDR2 SAAAGT. The V and J ends lost 5 bases and 3 bases respectively, with 11 bases between them. The data stem from a study of T cells in localized non-small cell lung cancer. Study-wide findings and caveats: Those with higher blood T cell density had longer overall survival.

The chain joins TRBV6-8 to TRBJ1-5, with D tentatively TRBD1 (5 bases). The receptor was derived from a woman aged 35-70 years with stage I lung adenocarcinoma. Sequenced material: lung tumor tissue, taken before any cancer treatment. This chain's CDR3 is CASSRDSNNQPQHF. The CDR3 nucleotides are TGTGCCAGCAGTCGGGACTCAAACAATCAGCCCCAGCATTTT.